This T cell receptor (beta chain) was sequenced for a study of cytomegalovirus exposure and HLA in healthy donors. The CDR3 extends over 14 amino acids. J lost 1 base, V lost 7 bases, and 10 bases had no gene match. CDR1 is SQVTM, CDR2 ANQGSEA, per germline. Findings and limits, study-wide: It was reported that the classifier diagnosed cytomegalovirus status with high specificity and sensitivity in both the original and validation cohorts. The authors later found most CMV-associated TCR beta chains appeared HLA-restricted.

Details on this clone: Its antigen remains unidentified.

PCR primers comprised 60 Vbeta and 13 Jbeta primers. Clones were sequenced by immunoSEQ multiplex PCR, and TCRdb holds only the in-frame ones, with some missing. The sample has some 170,000 clones, approximately 79% seen once. The J gene is TRBJ2-7, the V gene TRBV29-1; 7 bases are a match to TRBD1. The TCR originated in a man aged 40-50 years in good health and CMV-seronegative. The sequenced sample was PBMCs. The DNA for the CDR3 is TGCAGCGCTAAGGGACAGAGGGGGTCCTACGAGCAGTACTTC. It encodes CSAKGQRGSYEQYF.